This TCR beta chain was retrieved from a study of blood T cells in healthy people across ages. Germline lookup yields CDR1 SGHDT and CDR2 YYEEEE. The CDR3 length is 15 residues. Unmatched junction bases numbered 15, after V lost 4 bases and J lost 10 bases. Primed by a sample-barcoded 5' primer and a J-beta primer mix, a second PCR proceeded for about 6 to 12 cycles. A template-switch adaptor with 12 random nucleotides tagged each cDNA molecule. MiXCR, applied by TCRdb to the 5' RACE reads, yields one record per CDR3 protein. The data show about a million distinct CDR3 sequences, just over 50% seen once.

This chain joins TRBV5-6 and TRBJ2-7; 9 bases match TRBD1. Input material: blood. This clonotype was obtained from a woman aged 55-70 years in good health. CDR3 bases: TGTGCCAGCAGCGTGGACAGGGGTATAGGACTGGCCCAGTACTTC. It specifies CASSVDRGIGLAQYF. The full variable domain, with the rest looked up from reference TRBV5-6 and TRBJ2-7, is DAGVTQSPTHLIKTRGQQVTLRCSPKSGHDTVSWYQQALGQGPQFIFQYYEEEERQRGNFPDRFSGHQFPNYSSELNVNALLLGDSALYLCASSVDRGIGLAQYFGPGTRLTVT.